This T cell receptor (beta chain) was obtained from a study of T cell responses to AZD1222 COVID-19 vaccine. Germline V gene sequence: CDR1 LNHDA, CDR2 SQIVND (reference sequence). The CDR3 runs to 14 residues. V dropped 7 bases and J dropped 7; count of bases not matched to a gene: 9. Study observations and caveats: Donors were largely white British and mainly female; clonal diversity was possibly underestimated. Repertoires were collected only later (after the peak T cell response had occurred).

In this sample, this clone turned up once. Its specificity is unknown. The protocol was immunoSEQ multiplex PCR, while the TCRdb copy is restricted to in-frame clones and leaves out a portion. The sample has around 130,000 clones, 85% to 90% seen once. This TCR derives from an adult in good health. The sample here was peripheral blood, taken on day 0 of AZD1222 vaccination. The chain combines TRBV19 with TRBJ1-3, with TRBD1 matching 8 bases. CDR3 sequence: CASKPGQASNTIYF. CDR3 bases: TGTGCCAGTAAACCGGGACAGGCCTCTAACACCATATATTTT. The variable domain in full, with the rest retrieved from reference TRBV19 and TRBJ1-3, is DGGITQSPKYLFRKEGQNVTLSCEQNLNHDAMYWYRQDPGQGLRLIYYSQIVNDFQKGDIAEGYSVSREKKESFPLTVTSAQKNPTAFYLCASKPGQASNTIYFGEGSWLTVV.